This paragraph covers one T cell receptor (beta chain) sequence. The V gene's germline CDR1 is SGDLS and CDR2 YYNGEE. The CDR3 spans 15 residues. Trimming removed 0 bases from V and 10 bases from J; junction bases left unmatched: 5. These data originate in a study of blood T cell repertoires in COVID-19. Study-wide background: Samples came from the United States, Italy and Spain, spanning acute and convalescent COVID-19. T cells, B-cell-depleted T cells, or PBMCs supplied cDNA or gDNA.

Per the original methods: It was from reference gene primer amplification that nucleated cell counts were estimated. Produced via immunoSEQ multiplex PCR; TCRdb's table is partial and in-frame only. V and J calls and clone size are given by that table; D and trimming were obtained from the DNA. The sample yields some 130,000 clones, approximately 78% seen once. The chain combines TRBV9 with TRBJ2-2; 11 nucleotides agree with TRBD2. This receptor was obtained from a man aged 60-69 years who had recovered from COVID-19. The sample was peripheral blood. The CDR3 DNA follows: TGTGCCAGCAGCGTAGGTTCTAGCGGGGGGCCGGAGCTGTTTTTT. It is translated as CASSVGSSGGPELFF.